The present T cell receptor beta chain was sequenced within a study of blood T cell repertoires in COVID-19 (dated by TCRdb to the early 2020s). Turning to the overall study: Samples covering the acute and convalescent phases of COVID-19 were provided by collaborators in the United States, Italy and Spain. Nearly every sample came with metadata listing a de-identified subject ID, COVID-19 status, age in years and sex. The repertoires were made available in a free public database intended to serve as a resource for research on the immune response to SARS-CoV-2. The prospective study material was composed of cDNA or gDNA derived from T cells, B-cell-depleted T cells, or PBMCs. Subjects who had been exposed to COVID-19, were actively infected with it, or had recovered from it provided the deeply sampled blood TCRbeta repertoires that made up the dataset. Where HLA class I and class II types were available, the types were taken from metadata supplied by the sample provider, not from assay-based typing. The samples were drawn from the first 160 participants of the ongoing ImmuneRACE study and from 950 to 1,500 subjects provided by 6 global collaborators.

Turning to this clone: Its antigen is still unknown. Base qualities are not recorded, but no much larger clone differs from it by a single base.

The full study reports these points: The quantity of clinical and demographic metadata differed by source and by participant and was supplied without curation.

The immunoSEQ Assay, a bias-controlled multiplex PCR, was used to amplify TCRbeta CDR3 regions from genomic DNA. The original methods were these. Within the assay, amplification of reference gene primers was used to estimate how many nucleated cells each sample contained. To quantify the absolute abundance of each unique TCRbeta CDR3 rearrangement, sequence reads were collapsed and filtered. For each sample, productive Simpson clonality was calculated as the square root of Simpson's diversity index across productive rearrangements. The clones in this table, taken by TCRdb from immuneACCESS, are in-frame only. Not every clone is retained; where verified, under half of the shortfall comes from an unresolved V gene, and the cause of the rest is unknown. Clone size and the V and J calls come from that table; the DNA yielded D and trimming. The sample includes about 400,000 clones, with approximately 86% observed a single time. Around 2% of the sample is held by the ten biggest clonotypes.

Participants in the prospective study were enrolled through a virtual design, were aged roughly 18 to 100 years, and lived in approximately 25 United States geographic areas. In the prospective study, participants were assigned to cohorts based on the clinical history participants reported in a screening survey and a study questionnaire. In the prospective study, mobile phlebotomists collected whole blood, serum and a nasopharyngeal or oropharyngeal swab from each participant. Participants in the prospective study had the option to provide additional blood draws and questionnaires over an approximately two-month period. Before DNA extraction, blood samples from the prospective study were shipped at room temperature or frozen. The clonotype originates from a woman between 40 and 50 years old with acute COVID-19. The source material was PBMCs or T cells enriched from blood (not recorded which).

The CDR3 protein: CASSFRDSSTDTQYF. The nucleotide sequence reads as follows: TGTGCCAGCAGCTTCCGGGACAGCAGCACAGATACGCAGTATTTT. The sequence is built from TRBV5-8 and TRBJ2-3, with 7 central nucleotides matching TRBD1. V loses 2 bases at its end and J loses 0 bases; junction bases beyond the gene matches: 3. From the cysteine through the phenylalanine, the CDR3 covers 15 amino acids. Only the CDR3 part of the read is kept: 45 bases, read in frame from the first base. CDR1 and CDR2 are read off the germline V gene as SGHTS and YDEGEE.